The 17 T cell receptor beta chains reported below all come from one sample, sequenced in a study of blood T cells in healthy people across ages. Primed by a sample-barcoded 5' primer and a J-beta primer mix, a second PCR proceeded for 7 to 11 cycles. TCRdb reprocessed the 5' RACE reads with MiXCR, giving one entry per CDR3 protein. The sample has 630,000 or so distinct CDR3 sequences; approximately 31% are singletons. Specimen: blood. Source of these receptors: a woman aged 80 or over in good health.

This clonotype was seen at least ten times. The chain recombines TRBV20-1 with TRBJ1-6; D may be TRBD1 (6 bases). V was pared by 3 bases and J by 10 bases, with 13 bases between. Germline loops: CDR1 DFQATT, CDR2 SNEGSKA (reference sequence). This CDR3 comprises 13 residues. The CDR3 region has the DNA TGCAGTGCTAGGGACAGTTTTGGCTCACCCCTCCACTTT. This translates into CSARDSFGSPLHF.

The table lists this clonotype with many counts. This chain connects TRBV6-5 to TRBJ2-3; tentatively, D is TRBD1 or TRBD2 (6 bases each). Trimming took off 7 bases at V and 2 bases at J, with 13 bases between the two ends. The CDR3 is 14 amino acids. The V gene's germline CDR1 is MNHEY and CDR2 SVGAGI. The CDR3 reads CASTRGGNTDTQYF. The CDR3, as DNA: TGTGCCAGCACCCGAGGGGGGAACACAGATACGCAGTATTTT.

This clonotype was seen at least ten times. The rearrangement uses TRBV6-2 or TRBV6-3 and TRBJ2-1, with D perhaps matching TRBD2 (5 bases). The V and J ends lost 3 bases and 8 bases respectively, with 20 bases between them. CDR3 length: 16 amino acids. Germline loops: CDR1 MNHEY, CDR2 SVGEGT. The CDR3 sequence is CASSYISAILGDEQFF. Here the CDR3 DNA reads TGTGCCAGCAGTTATATTTCGGCTATACTAGGCGATGAGCAGTTCTTC.

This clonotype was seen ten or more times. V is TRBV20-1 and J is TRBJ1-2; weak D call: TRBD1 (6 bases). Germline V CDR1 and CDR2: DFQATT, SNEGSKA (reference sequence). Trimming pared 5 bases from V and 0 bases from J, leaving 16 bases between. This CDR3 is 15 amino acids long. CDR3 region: CSAPPRTATNYGYTF. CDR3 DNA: TGCAGTGCTCCCCCCCGGACAGCCACTAACTATGGCTACACCTTC.

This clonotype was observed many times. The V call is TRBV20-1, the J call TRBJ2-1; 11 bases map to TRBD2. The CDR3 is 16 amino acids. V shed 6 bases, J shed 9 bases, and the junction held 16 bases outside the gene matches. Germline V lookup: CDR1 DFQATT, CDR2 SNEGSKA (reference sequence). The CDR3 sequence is CSAQKTSGGLSGEQFF. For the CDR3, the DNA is TGCAGTGCGCAGAAAACTAGCGGGGGCCTCTCCGGTGAGCAGTTCTTC.

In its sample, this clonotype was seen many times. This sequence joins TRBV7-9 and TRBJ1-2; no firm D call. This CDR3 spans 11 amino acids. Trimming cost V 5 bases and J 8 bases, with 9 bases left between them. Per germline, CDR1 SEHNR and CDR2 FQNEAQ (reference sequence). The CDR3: CASSPTIGYTF. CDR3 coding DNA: TGTGCCAGCAGCCCGACAATCGGCTACACCTTC.

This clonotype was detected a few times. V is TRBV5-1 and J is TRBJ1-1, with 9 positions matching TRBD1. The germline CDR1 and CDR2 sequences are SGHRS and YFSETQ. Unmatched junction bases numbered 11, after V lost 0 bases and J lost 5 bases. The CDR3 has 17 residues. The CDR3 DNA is TGCGCCAGCAGCTTGGAAGTGGGACAGGGTTCATTGACTGAAGCTTTCTTT. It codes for CASSLEVGQGSLTEAFF.

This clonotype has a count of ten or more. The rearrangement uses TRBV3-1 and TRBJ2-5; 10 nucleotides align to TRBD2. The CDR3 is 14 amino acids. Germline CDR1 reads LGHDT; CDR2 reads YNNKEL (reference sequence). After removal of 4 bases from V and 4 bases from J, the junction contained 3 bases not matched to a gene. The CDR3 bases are TGTGCCAGCAGCCGGACTAGCGGAAGAGAGACCCAGTACTTC. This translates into CASSRTSGRETQYF.

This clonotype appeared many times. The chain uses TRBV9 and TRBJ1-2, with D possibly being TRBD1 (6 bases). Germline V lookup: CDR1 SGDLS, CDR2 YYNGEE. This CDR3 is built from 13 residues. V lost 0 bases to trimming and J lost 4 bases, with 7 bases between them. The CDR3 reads CASSVAQGYGYTF. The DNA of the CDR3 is TGTGCCAGCAGCGTAGCACAGGGCTATGGCTACACCTTC.

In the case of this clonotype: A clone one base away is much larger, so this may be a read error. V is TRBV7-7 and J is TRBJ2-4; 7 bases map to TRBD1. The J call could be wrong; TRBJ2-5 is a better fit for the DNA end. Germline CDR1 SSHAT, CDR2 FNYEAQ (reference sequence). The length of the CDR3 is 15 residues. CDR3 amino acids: CASSQTGQFQETQYF. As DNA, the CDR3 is TGTGCCAGCAGCCAGACGGGACAGTTCCAAGAGACCCAGTACTTC.

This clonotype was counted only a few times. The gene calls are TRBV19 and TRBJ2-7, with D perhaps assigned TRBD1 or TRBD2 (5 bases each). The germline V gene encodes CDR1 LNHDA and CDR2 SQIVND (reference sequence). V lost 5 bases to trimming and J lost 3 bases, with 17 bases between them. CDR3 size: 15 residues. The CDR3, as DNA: TGTGCCAGTAGTCCGGGGACGCTTGGGAGCTACGAGCAGTACTTC. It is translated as CASSPGTLGSYEQYF.

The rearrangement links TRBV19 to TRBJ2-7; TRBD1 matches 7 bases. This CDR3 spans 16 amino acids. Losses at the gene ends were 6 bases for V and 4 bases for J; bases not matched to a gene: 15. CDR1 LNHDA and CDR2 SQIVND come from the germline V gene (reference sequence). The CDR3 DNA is TGTGCCAGTAGCCCGAAACCGGGACAGAGCTTATACGAGCAGTACTTC. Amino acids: CASSPKPGQSLYEQYF. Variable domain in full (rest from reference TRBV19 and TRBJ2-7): DGGITQSPKYLFRKEGQNVTLSCEQNLNHDAMYWYRQDPGQGLRLIYYSQIVNDFQKGDIAEGYSVSREKKESFPLTVTSAQKNPTAFYLCASSPKPGQSLYEQYFGPGTRLTVT.

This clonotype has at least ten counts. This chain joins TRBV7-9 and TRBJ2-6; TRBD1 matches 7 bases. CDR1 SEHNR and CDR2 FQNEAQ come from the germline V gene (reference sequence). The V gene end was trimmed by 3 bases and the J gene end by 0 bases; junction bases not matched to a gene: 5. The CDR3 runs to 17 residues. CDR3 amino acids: CASSFPRGHSGANVLTF. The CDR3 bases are TGTGCCAGCAGCTTTCCTAGGGGGCACTCTGGGGCCAACGTCCTGACTTTC.

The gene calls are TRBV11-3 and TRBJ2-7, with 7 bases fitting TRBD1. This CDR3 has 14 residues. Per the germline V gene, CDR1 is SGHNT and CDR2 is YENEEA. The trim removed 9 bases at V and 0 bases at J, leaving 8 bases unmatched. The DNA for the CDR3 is TGTGCCAGTTCGACAGGGCCTAACTCCTACGAGCAGTACTTC. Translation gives CASSTGPNSYEQYF.

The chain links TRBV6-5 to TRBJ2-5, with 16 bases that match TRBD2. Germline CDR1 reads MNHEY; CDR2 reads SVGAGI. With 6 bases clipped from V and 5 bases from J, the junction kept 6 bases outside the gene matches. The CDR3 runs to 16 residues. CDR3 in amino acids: CASSKGLAGGLETQYF. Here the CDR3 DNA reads TGTGCCAGCAGCAAGGGACTAGCGGGGGGGCTCGAGACCCAGTACTTC.

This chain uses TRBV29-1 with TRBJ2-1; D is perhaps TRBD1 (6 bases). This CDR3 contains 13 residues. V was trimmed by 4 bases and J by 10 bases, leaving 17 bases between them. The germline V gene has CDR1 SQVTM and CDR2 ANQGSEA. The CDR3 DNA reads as TGCAGCGTTGGGGCAACAACTGGACAGGAGCAGTTCTTC. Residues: CSVGATTGQEQFF.

For the CDR3, the DNA is TGTGCCAGCAGTTCCTACCTAGGCACTGAAGCTTTCTTT. As protein: CASSSYLGTEAFF. The chain joins TRBV12-3 or TRBV12-4 to TRBJ1-1, with D unclear. Trimming pared 4 bases from V and 4 bases from J, leaving 10 bases between. This CDR3 spans 13 amino acids.